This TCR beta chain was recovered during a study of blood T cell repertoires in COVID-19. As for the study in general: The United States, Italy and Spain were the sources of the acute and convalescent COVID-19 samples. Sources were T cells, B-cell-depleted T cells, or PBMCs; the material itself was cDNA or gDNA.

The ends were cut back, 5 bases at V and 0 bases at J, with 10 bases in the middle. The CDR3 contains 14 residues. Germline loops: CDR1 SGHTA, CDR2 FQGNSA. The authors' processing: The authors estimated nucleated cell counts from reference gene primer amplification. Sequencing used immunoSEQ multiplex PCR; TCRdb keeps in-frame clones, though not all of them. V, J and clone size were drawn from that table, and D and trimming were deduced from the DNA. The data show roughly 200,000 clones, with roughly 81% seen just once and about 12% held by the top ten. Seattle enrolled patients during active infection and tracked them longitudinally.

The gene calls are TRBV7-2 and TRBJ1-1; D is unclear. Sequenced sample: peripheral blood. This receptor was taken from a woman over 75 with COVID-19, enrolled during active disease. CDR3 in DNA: TGTGCCAGCAGCGACGACGGGATGAACACTGAAGCTTTCTTT. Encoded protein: CASSDDGMNTEAFF. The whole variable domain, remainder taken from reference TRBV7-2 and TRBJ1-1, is GAGVSQSPSNKVTEKGKDVELRCDPISGHTALYWYRQSLGQGLEFLIYFQGNSAPDKSGLPSDRFSAERTGGSVSTLTIQRTQQEDSAVYLCASSDDGMNTEAFFGQGTRLTVV.